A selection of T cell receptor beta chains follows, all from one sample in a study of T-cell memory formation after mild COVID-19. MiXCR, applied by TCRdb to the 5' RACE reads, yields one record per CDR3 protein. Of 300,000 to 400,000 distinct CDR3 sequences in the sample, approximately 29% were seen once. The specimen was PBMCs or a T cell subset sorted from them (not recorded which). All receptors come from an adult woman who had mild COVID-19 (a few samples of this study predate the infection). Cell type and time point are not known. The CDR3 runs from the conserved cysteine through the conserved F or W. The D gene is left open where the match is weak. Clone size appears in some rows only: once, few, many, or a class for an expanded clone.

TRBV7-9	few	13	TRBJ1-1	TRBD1	CATQGGRGTEAFF	TGTGCCACCCAGGGGGGGCGTGGCACTGAAGCTTTCTTT
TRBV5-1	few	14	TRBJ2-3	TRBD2	CASSSGTSGGAVYF	TGCGCCAGCAGCTCCGGGACTAGCGGGGGAGCGGTCTATTTT
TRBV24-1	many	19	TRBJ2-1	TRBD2	CATSDLTGRGLAAYNEQFF	TGTGCCACCAGTGATCTGACGGGTAGGGGACTAGCGGCTTACAATGAGCAGTTCTTC
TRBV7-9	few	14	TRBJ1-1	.	CASSLRDTGSEAFF	TGTGCCAGCAGCTTACGGGACACTGGGTCGGAAGCTTTCTTT
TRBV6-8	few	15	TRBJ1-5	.	CASNRSWAPNQPQHF	TGTGCCAGCAACCGTTCTTGGGCCCCCAATCAGCCCCAGCATTTT
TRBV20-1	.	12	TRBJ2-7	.	CSASGGPSEQYF	TGCAGTGCTAGCGGGGGCCCCAGCGAGCAGTACTTC
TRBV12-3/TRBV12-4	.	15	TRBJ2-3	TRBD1	CASSFTGGGSDTQYF	TGTGCCAGCAGTTTTACAGGGGGCGGGTCAGATACGCAGTATTTT
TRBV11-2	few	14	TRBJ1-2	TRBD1	CASSSRTGRHGYTF	TGTGCCAGCAGCTCCCGGACAGGGCGACATGGCTACACCTTC
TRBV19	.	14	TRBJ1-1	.	CASSTLRPPIEAFF	TGTGCCAGTAGTACCTTAAGACCTCCGATTGAAGCTTTCTTT
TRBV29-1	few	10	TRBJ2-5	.	CSVDGSTQYF	TGCAGCGTTGATGGGAGCACCCAGTACTTC
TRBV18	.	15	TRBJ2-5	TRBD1	CASSPGRGIQETQYF	TGTGCCAGCTCCCCAGGCAGGGGGATCCAAGAGACCCAGTACTTC
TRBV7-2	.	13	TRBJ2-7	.	CASSSGATYEQYF	TGTGCCAGCAGCTCCGGCGCCACCTACGAGCAGTACTTC
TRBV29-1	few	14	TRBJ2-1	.	CSVEGREDYNEQFF	TGCAGCGTTGAAGGCAGGGAAGACTACAATGAGCAGTTCTTC
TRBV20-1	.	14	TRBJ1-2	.	CSASYPGSNYGYTF	TGCAGTGCTAGTTACCCAGGGTCGAACTATGGCTACACCTTC
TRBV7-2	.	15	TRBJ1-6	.	CASSSETPWGSPLHF	TGTGCCAGCAGCTCGGAGACACCTTGGGGTTCACCCCTCCACTTT
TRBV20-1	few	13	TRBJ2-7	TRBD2	CSAKTSGSYEQYF	TGCAGTGCGAAGACTAGCGGGAGCTACGAGCAGTACTTC
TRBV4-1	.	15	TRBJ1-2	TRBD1	CASSHSTGEIYGYTF	TGCGCCAGCAGCCATTCGACAGGGGAGATCTATGGCTACACCTTC
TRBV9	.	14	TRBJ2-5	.	CASSVATAGETQYF	TGTGCCAGCAGCGTAGCTACTGCGGGAGAGACCCAGTACTTC
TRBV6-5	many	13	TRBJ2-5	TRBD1	CASSYRGRETQYF	TGTGCCAGCAGTTACAGGGGGCGAGAGACCCAGTACTTC
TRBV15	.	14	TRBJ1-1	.	CATSRDRVWAEAFF	TGTGCCACCAGCAGAGATCGGGTCTGGGCTGAAGCTTTCTTT
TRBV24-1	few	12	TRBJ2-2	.	CATSGGSGELFF	TGTGCCACCAGTGGGGGATCCGGGGAGCTGTTTTTT
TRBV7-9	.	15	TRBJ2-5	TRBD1	CASSTTGTGVETQYF	TGTGCCAGCAGCACGACCGGGACAGGGGTGGAGACCCAGTACTTC
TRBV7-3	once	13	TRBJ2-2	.	CASSHGEAGELFF	TGTGCCAGCAGCCACGGGGAGGCCGGGGAGCTGTTTTTT
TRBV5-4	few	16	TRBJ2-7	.	CASSIFRMSGRHEQYF	TGTGCCAGCAGCATCTTCAGGATGTCAGGGAGGCACGAGCAGTACTTC
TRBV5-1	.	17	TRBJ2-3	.	CASSLELASVVTDTQYF	TGCGCCAGCAGCTTGGAGCTAGCCAGCGTAGTCACAGATACGCAGTATTTT
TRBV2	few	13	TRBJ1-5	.	CASQQGSNQPQHF	TGTGCCAGCCAACAGGGAAGCAATCAGCCCCAGCATTTT
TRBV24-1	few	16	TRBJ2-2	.	CATSDLITKNTGELFF	TGTGCCACCAGTGATTTGATCACAAAGAACACCGGGGAGCTGTTTTTT
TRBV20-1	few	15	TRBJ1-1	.	CSASYAGAVYTEAFF	TGCAGTGCTAGTTACGCCGGAGCCGTATACACTGAAGCTTTCTTT
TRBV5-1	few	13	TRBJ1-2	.	CASSLGQDRGYTF	TGCGCCAGCAGCTTGGGCCAGGATCGTGGCTACACCTTC
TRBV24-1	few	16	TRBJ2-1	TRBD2	CATSDWGAGGPGEQFF	TGTGCCACCAGTGATTGGGGAGCGGGGGGGCCGGGTGAGCAGTTCTTC
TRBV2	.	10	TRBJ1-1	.	CASFAGEAFF	TGTGCCAGCTTCGCAGGGGAAGCTTTCTTT
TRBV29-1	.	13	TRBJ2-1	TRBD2	CSVVLAGSNEQFF	TGCAGCGTTGTGCTAGCGGGTTCTAATGAGCAGTTCTTC
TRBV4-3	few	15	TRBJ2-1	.	CASSPKWGAYNEQFF	TGCGCCAGCAGCCCTAAATGGGGGGCCTACAATGAGCAGTTCTTC
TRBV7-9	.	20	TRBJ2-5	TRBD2	CASSSNTQGAGTSGRKTQYF	TGTGCCAGCAGCTCCAATACACAAGGGGCCGGGACTAGCGGGAGAAAGACCCAGTACTTC